These 8 T cell receptor beta chains came from one sample sequenced in a study of post-analysis software for immune sequencing data. Antigens of these TCRs are unknown. The TCR beta cDNA libraries carried unique molecular identifiers. In TCRdb, the PCR reads were re-called with MiXCR into one record per CDR3 protein. The data show roughly 600,000 distinct CDR3 sequences, 44% seen once. Study-wide results and limits: Controls had lower frequencies than patients of five TRBV segments, which included TRBV5-6, TRBV5-1 and TRBV20-1.

Sequenced sample: blood. All receptors derive from a girl aged 10 to 17 with multiple sclerosis.

V and J are TRBV24-1 and TRBJ2-7; no clear D gene. The V and J ends lost 7 bases and 6 bases respectively, with 12 bases between them. CDR1 KGHDR and CDR2 SFDVKD come from the germline V gene. The CDR3 has 12 amino acids. The CDR3 DNA is TGTGCCACCAGCGAAGGGTTAGGCGAGCAGTACTTC. Translating it yields CATSEGLGEQYF.

The chain couples TRBV29-1 to TRBJ1-2; D gene uncertain. The germline V gene has CDR1 SQVTM and CDR2 ANQGSEA. The CDR3 length is 12 residues. Between the trimmed V and J ends, which lost 1 base and 4 bases, there was a span of 7 bases. CDR3 sequence reads: CSVEVQSYGYTF. DNA of the CDR3: TGCAGCGTTGAAGTCCAGTCCTATGGCTACACCTTC.

This clonotype was seen a handful of times. At one boundary the junction diverges from the germline segment, which might be a read error. The chain couples TRBV15 to TRBJ1-2, with TRBD1 matching 8 bases. Per germline, CDR1 LNHNV and CDR2 YYDKDF (reference sequence). The CDR3 extends over 16 amino acids. As DNA, the CDR3 is TGTGCCACCAGCAGAGCGTGGCCAGGGGGCGATCATGGCTGCACCTTC. Translation: CATSRAWPGGDHGCTF. The variable domain in full, completed from reference TRBV15 and TRBJ1-2, reads DAMVIQNPRYQVTQFGKPVTLSCSQTLNHNVMYWYQQKSSQAPKLLFHYYDKDFNNEADTPDNFQSRRPNTSFCFLDIRSPGLGDTAMYLCATSRAWPGGDHGCTFGSGTRLTVV.

This chain joins TRBV20-1 and TRBJ2-1; D is tentatively TRBD1 or TRBD2 (7 bases each). The CDR3 spans 18 residues. Germline CDR1 is DFQATT and CDR2 is SNEGSKA (reference sequence). Trimming took off 3 bases at V and 2 bases at J, with 23 bases between the two ends. The CDR3 region has the DNA TGCAGTGCTAGGCAGGGGGTAGCGGGCGAGAGGACCTACAATGAGCAGTTCTTC. As protein: CSARQGVAGERTYNEQFF.

The table lists this clonotype with a few counts. The V call is TRBV6-4, the J call TRBJ1-1; D ambiguous. The CDR3 covers 15 residues. Germline V gene sequence: CDR1 MRHNA, CDR2 SNTAGT. V was trimmed by 10 bases and J by 3 bases, leaving 21 bases between them. Here the CDR3 DNA reads TGTGCCACCAAAAGCCACCCGGTGGATTACACTGAAGCTTTCTTT. Protein: CATKSHPVDYTEAFF.

The genes are TRBV12-3 or TRBV12-4 and TRBJ1-2, with D tentatively TRBD1 (5 bases). V was shortened by 3 bases and J by 5 bases, with 16 bases between the two germline ends. The CDR3 sequence is 15 residues long. As DNA, the CDR3 is TGTGCCAGCAGTTTGTCAGGGACCTCGGGATATGGCTACACCTTC. It is translated as CASSLSGTSGYGYTF.

V and J are TRBV29-1 and TRBJ2-1; 10 nucleotides agree with TRBD2. J was trimmed by 5 bases and V by 6 bases; bases with no gene match: 10. Germline V gene data show CDR1 as SQVTM and CDR2 as ANQGSEA. The CDR3 is made up of 15 amino acids. The chain's CDR3 is CSVSGGVQKNNEQFF. Written as DNA, the CDR3 is TGCAGCGTCAGCGGGGGGGTTCAGAAAAACAATGAGCAGTTCTTC.

This clonotype has just a few counts. The chain uses TRBV7-9 and TRBJ2-7; no clear D. Germline-derived CDR1 and CDR2 are SEHNR and FQNEAQ (reference sequence). The CDR3 has 14 amino acids. V lost 0 bases to trimming and J lost 3 bases, with 9 bases between them. CDR3 nucleotide sequence: TGTGCCAGCAGCTTAGCCGGTAGCCGCTACGAGCAGTACTTC. It encodes CASSLAGSRYEQYF.